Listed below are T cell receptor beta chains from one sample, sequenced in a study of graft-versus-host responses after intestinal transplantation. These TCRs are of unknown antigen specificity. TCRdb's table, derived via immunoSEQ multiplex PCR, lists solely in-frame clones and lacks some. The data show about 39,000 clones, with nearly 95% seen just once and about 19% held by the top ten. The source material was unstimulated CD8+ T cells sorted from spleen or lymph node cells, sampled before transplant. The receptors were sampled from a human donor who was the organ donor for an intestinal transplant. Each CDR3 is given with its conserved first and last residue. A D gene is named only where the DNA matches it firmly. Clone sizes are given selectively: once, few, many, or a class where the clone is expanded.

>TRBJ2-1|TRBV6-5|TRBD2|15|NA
TGTGCCAGCAGTTCAAGCGGGAGGGGTGACAATGGGCAGTTCTTC
CASSSSGRGDNGQFF
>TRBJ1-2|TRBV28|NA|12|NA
TGTGCCAGCAGCCCGGACAGCTTAGGCTACACCTTC
CASSPDSLGYTF
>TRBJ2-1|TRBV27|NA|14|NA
TGTGCCAGCAGTTTATACAACTCCTACAATGAGCAGTTCTTC
CASSLYNSYNEQFF
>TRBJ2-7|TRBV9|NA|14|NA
TGTGCCAGCAGCGTAGCGGATAGCTCCTACGAGCAGTACTTC
CASSVADSSYEQYF
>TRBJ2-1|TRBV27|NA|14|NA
TGTGCCAGCAGTTTTGGGTCACTCTACAATGAGCAGTTCTTC
CASSFGSLYNEQFF
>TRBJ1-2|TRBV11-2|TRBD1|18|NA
TGTGCCAGCAGCCCGCATACATATCGACGGACAGGGGTACAGGGCTACACCTTC
CASSPHTYRRTGVQGYTF
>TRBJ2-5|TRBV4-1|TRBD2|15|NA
TGCGCCAGCAGCCGAACAGCGGGAGCTGAAGAGACCCAGTACTTC
CASSRTAGAEETQYF
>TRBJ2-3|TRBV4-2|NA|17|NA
TGTGCCAGCAGCCAAGGCCCCAACCCCTCTAGCACAGATACGCAGTATTTT
CASSQGPNPSSTDTQYF
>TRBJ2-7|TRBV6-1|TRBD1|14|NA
TGTGCCAGCAGTGACCGGGACAGGGTTTACGAGCAGTACTTC
CASSDRDRVYEQYF
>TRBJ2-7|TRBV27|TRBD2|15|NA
TGTGCCAGCAACCACCTCCGGGACTACAACTACGAGCAGTACTTC
CASNHLRDYNYEQYF
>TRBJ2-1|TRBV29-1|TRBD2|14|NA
TGCAGCGTTTTAGCGGGAGACGTACACAATGAGCAGTTCTTC
CSVLAGDVHNEQFF
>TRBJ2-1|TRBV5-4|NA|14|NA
TGTGCCAGCAGCACCGTCCGGGACGCTCAGGAGCAGTTCTTC
CASSTVRDAQEQFF
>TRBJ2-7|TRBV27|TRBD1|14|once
TGTGCCAGCAGCTTAAGGGACAGGGACTACGAGCAGTACTTC
CASSLRDRDYEQYF
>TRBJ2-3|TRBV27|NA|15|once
TGTGCCAGCAGTTTCGGGGGCCGATTCACAGATACGCAGTATTTT
CASSFGGRFTDTQYF
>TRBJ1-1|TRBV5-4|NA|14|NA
TGTGCCAGCATCCCGGCGTCCGGGGGCACTGAAGCTTTCTTT
CASIPASGGTEAFF
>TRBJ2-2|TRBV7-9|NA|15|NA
TGTGCCAGCAGCGATGTGAACAGCTACACCGGGGAGCTGTTTTTT
CASSDVNSYTGELFF
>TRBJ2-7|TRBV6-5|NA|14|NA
TGTGCCAGCAGTTACAGGGTTGAGCGGTTGGAGCAGTACTTC
CASSYRVERLEQYF
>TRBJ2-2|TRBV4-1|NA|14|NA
TGCGCCAGCAGCCACAGGGGGAACACCGGGGAGCTGTTTTTT
CASSHRGNTGELFF
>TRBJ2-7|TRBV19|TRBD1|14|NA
TGTGCCAGTAGTATAGCCGGACAGGCCTACGAGCAGTACTTC
CASSIAGQAYEQYF
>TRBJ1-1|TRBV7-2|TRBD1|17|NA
TGTGCCAGCAGCCCCCCGGACAGGGGTTACCTGAACACTGAAGCTTTCTTT
CASSPPDRGYLNTEAFF
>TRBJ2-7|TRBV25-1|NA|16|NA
TGTGCCAGCAGTTCCCCCCAACAGGGAGACTCCTACGAGCAGTACTTC
CASSSPQQGDSYEQYF
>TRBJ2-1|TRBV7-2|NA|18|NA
TGTGCCAGCAGCCCGGAGGGGCCGGGGACAACCTCCTACAATGAGCAGTTCTTC
CASSPEGPGTTSYNEQFF
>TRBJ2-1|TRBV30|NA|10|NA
TGTGCCTGGAGAGGGAGTGAGCAGTTCTTC
CAWRGSEQFF
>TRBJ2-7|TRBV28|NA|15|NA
TGTGCCAGCAGTTTTAGGCGCTTATATTCCTACGAGCAGTACTTC
CASSFRRLYSYEQYF
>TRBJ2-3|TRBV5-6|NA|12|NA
TGTGCCAGCAGCCATGGAACAGATACGCAGTATTTT
CASSHGTDTQYF
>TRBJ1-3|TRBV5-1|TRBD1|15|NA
TGCGCCAGCAGCTTGTACAGGGGATCTGGAAACACCATATATTTT
CASSLYRGSGNTIYF
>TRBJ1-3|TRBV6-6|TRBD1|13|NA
TGTGCCAGCACCTTGACAGGGTGGAACACCATATATTTT
CASTLTGWNTIYF
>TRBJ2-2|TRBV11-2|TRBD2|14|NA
TGTGCCAGCAGCCTACGGGGGGACACCGGGGAGCTGTTTTTT
CASSLRGDTGELFF
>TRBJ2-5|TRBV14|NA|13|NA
TGTGCCAGCAGCGCACACGGAGGGGAGACCCAGTACTTC
CASSAHGGETQYF
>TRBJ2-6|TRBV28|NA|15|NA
TGTGCCAGCAGCCCGGACATCTCTGGGGCCGACGTCCTGACTTTC
CASSPDISGADVLTF
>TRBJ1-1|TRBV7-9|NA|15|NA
TGTGCCAGCAGCTCCACAGGGATGTCCTACTTTGAAGCTTTCTTT
CASSSTGMSYFEAFF
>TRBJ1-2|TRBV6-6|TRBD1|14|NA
TGTGCCAGCACCGACAGGGGGCACGGCTATGGCTACACCTTC
CASTDRGHGYGYTF
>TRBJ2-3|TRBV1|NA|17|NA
TGCACCAGCAGCCCTGAGGGGCTAGCGGCTAGCACAGATACGCAGTATTTT
CTSSPEGLAASTDTQYF
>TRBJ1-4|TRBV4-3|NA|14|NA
TGCGCCAGCAGCCAAGATTCAACTAATGAAAAACTGTTTTTT
CASSQDSTNEKLFF
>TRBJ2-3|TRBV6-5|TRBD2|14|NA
TGTGCCAGCAGTACTAGCGGGGGCACAGATACGCAGTATTTT
CASSTSGGTDTQYF
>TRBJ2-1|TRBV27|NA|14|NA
TGTGCCAGCAGTTTAGGGACACCTTACAATGAGCAGTTCTTC
CASSLGTPYNEQFF
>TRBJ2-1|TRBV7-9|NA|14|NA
TGTGCCAGCAGCTTAGAGGCCCAGGATACGGAGCAGTTCTTC
CASSLEAQDTEQFF
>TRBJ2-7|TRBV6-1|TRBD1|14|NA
TGTGCCAGCAGGGAAACAGGGGGCTCGTACGAGCAGTACTTC
CASRETGGSYEQYF
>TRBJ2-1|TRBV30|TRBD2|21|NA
TGTGCCTGGAATCTAGGAGTAGGGACTAGCGGGCATAAGAGCTCCTACAATGAGCAGTTCTTC
CAWNLGVGTSGHKSSYNEQFF
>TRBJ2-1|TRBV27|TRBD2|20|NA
TGTGCCAGCAGTCTCCAAAGCCCCGGGACTAGCGGGAGCTCCTACAATGAGCAGTTCTTC
CASSLQSPGTSGSSYNEQFF